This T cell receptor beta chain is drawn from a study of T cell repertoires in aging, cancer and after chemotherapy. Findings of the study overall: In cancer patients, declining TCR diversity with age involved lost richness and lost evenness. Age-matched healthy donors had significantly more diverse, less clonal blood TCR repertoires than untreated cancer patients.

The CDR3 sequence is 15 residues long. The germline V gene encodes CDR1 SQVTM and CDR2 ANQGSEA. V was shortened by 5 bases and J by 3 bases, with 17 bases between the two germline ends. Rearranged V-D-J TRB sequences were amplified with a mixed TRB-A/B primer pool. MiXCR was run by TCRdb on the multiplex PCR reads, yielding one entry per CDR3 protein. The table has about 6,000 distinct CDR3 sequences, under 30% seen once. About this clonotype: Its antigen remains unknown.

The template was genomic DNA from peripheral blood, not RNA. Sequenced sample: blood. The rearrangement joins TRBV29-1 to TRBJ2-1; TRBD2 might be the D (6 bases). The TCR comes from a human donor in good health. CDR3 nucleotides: TGCAGCGTTTCGGCGGGGCTAGCGCACTACAATGAGCAGTTCTTC. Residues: CSVSAGLAHYNEQFF.